This TCR beta chain originates from a study of yellow fever vaccine responses in identical twins. One entry per CDR3 protein results from TCRdb running MiXCR on the RT-PCR reads. The sample includes tens of thousands of distinct CDR3 sequences, around 74% seen only once; the top ten take roughly 5%. Trimming took 2 bases from V and 3 from J, leaving 14 bases between them. From germline, CDR1 is SGHVS and CDR2 FNYEAQ. CDR3 length: 15 amino acids. The clonotype was recovered from a woman aged 18-35 years who received the yellow fever vaccine. The sequences come from T cells from blood (PBMCs), unsorted or a sorted subset (not recorded which), collected before or after yellow fever vaccination (not recorded which). V gene TRBV7-6 combines with J gene TRBJ2-7, with D possibly TRBD2 on 6 matching bases. CDR3 sequence reads: CASSLLGTSSYEQYF. CDR3 DNA: TGTGCCAGCAGCTTACTTGGGACTTCTAGCTACGAGCAGTACTTC.